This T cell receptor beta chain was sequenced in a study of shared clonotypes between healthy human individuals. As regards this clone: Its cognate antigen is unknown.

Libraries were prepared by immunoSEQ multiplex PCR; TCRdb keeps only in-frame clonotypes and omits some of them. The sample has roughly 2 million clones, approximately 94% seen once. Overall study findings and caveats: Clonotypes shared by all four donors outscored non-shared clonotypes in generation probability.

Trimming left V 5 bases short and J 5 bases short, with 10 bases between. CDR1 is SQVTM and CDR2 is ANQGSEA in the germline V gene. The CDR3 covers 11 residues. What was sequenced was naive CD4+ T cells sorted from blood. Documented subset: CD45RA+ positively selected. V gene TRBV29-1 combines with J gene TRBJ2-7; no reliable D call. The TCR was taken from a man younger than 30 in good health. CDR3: CSVSRWDEQYF. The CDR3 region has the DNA TGCAGCGTTAGTCGATGGGACGAGCAGTACTTC.